The count of the clone carrying this TCR beta chain is one. CDR3 length: 13 amino acids. Germline V gives CDR1 SGHDT, CDR2 YYEEEE. Trimming cost V 4 bases and J 4 bases, with 11 bases left between them. The entry originates in a study of cytomegalovirus exposure and HLA in healthy donors. Primers: 60 Vbeta forward and 13 Jbeta reverse. TCRdb keeps only in-frame clones here, not all; method: immunoSEQ multiplex PCR. Among about 140,000 clones listed, about 80% were seen once. The sample comprised PBMCs. The chain recombines TRBV5-6 with TRBJ1-2, with a possible D match to TRBD1 (6 bases). This receptor was identified in a female donor in good health and CMV-seronegative. DNA for the CDR3: TGTGCCAGCAGCGCCGGACAGTTCTATGGCTACACCTTC. Encoded protein: CASSAGQFYGYTF. The full variable domain, its missing parts supplied by reference TRBV5-6 and TRBJ1-2, is DAGVTQSPTHLIKTRGQQVTLRCSPKSGHDTVSWYQQALGQGPQFIFQYYEEEERQRGNFPDRFSGHQFPNYSSELNVNALLLGDSALYLCASSAGQFYGYTFGSGTRLTVV.